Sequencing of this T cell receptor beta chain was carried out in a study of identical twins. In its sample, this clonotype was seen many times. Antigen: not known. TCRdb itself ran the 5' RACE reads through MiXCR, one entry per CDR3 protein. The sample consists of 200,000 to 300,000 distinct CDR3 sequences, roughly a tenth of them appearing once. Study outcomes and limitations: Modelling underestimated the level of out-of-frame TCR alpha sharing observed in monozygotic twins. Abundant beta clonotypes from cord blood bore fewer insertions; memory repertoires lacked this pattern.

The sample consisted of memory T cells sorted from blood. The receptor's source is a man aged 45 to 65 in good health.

The CDR3 here is CAILLADTQYF. The CDR3, as DNA: TGTGCCATCTTGCTAGCGGATACGCAGTATTTT. The chain links TRBV10-3 to TRBJ2-3; D may be TRBD2 (6 bases). CDR1 ENHRY and CDR2 SYGVKD come from the germline V gene. CDR3 length equals 11 residues. With 8 bases removed from V and 6 bases from J, the gap between germline ends came to 9 bases.